Below, one T cell receptor beta chain is given with its context. Its specificity is unknown. Germline CDR1 SNHLY, CDR2 FYNNEI. The CDR3 has 14 amino acids. V was clipped by 11 bases and J by 0 bases, with 15 bases between them. This entry comes from a study of persistence of HIV-infected CD4 T cells. Cells were stimulated nonspecifically with anti-CD3/anti-CD28 magnetic beads. Responding CD4+ T cells were sorted by upregulation of both CD40 ligand and CD69. Donors had undetectable plasma HIV-1 RNA, under 50 copies/mL, for 4+ years. Donors had CD4+ T cell counts above 400 cells/uL and were CMV-seropositive. Sequencing used immunoSEQ version 4 in survey mode. The table came from immunoSEQ multiplex PCR; TCRdb's copy has only in-frame clones and leaves some out. The profile covers 40,000 or so clones, with roughly 90% appearing a single time and approximately 0.93% taken by the ten largest. Findings and caveats of the study: Degenerate expanded CDR3beta sequences were enriched among CMV- and Gag-responding cells.

The receptor comes from an adult man with HIV who was CMV-seropositive. Sequencing was performed on CD4+ T cells sorted from PBMCs after approximately 19-hour stimulation, taken from a patient who received antiretroviral therapy. J is TRBJ2-3 and V is TRBV2; D gene uncertain. The CDR3 coding sequence is TGTGCCTCACCAGAGGAGATAAGCACAGATACGCAGTATTTT. As protein: CASPEEISTDTQYF.